These 30 T cell receptor beta chains came from one sample sequenced in a study of shared clonotypes between healthy human individuals. Measured with immunoSEQ multiplex PCR; TCRdb has only the in-frame clones, and not every one. The sample records around 2.5 million clones, 80% to 95% being singletons. The sequenced sample was naive CD4+ T cells from PBMCs. The subset denotes: CD45RA+ positively selected. The receptor set was obtained from a man between 18 and 35 years old in good health. Some clones in this sample may be carry-over from other donors' samples.

This clone was detected once. The chain recombines TRBV19 with TRBJ2-1; the D gene is possibly TRBD1 (5 bases). Trimming stripped 3 bases from V and 5 bases from J, with 8 bases between. The CDR3 extends over 13 amino acids. The germline V gene encodes CDR1 LNHDA and CDR2 SQIVND (reference sequence). CDR3 amino acids: CASSIQGDNEQFF. DNA for the CDR3: TGTGCCAGTAGTATCCAAGGGGACAATGAGCAGTTCTTC.

This chain connects TRBV12-5 to TRBJ1-2; 8 bases are shared with TRBD1. The germline V gene has CDR1 LGHNT and CDR2 FRNRAP. The J segment lost 3 bases and the V segment lost 3 bases, leaving 9 bases of the junction unmatched. The CDR3 is 16 residues long. In DNA, the CDR3 is TGTGCTAGTGGTTTACGAGACAGGGGATCGGACTATGGCTACACCTTC. As protein: CASGLRDRGSDYGYTF.

The chain carries TRBV11-2 and TRBJ2-5, with a tentative D call TRBD1 (6 bases). The closer fit of TRBJ2-7 to the DNA end suggests the J call may be wrong. This CDR3 region has 18 residues. Germline CDR1 SGHAT, CDR2 FQNNGV. CDR3: CASSPLDRKSYRPYEQYF. The CDR3, as DNA: TGTGCCAGCAGCCCCCTGGACAGAAAATCATACAGACCCTACGAGCAGTACTTC.

The rearrangement uses TRBV19 and TRBJ2-1, with TRBD2 matching 8 bases. V shed 0 bases and J 7 bases; nucleotides not matched to a gene: 2. From germline, CDR1 is LNHDA and CDR2 SQIVND (reference sequence). CDR3 length equals 14 residues. The CDR3 bases are TGTGCCAGTAGTATAGACTCTAGCGGGAATGAGCAGTTCTTC. This sequence encodes CASSIDSSGNEQFF.

With respect to this clone: Different DNA sequences within this sample yield the same CDR3. The chain uses TRBV5-1 and TRBJ2-5, with D uncertain. V shed 0 bases and J shed 2 bases, with 8 bases lying between them. Germline V gives CDR1 SGHRS, CDR2 YFSETQ. CDR3 size: 14 residues. The CDR3 here is CASSLEGSQETQYF. CDR3 DNA sequence: TGCGCCAGCAGCTTGGAAGGCAGTCAAGAGACCCAGTACTTC. Based on the CDR3 plus reference TRBV5-1 and TRBJ2-5, the full variable domain is KAGVTQTPRYLIKTRGQQVTLSCSPISGHRSVSWYQQTPGQGLQFLFEYFSETQRNKGNFPGRFSGRQFSNSRSEMNVSTLELGDSALYLCASSLEGSQETQYFGPGTRLLVL.

This clone was observed a single time. This chain uses TRBV15 with TRBJ2-5; 8 positions agree with TRBD1. Trimming cost V 0 bases and J 1 base; bases outside gene matches: 10. The CDR3 runs 18 residues. Germline V lookup: CDR1 LNHNV, CDR2 YYDKDF (reference sequence). In nucleotides, the CDR3 is TGTGCCACCAGCAGAGATGGCCCCCTCCAGGGGGCCCAAGAGACCCAGTACTTC. This sequence encodes CATSRDGPLQGAQETQYF.

The rearrangement links TRBV7-3 to TRBJ1-1; D may be TRBD1 (5 bases). Trimming left V 2 bases short and J 0 bases short, with 10 bases between. This CDR3 is built from 15 residues. Looked up from germline, CDR1 is SGHTA and CDR2 is FQGTGA. The CDR3 DNA is TGTGCCAGCAGCTTATCAGGGAACATGAACACTGAAGCTTTCTTT. Amino acids: CASSLSGNMNTEAFF.

To note about this clone: Additional DNA sequences in this sample encode the identical CDR3. The gene calls are TRBV9 and TRBJ2-7, with D perhaps TRBD1 (6 bases). Germline CDR1 reads SGDLS; CDR2 reads YYNGEE. The CDR3 contains 14 residues. V lost 0 bases to trimming and J lost 1 base, with 8 bases between them. The CDR3 DNA reads TGTGCCAGCAGCGTAGGAGGACAGTCCTACGAGCAGTACTTC. It specifies CASSVGGQSYEQYF.

The CDR3 coding sequence is TGTGCCAGCAGCTTAGAGGTGGGGACAACCTACGAGCAGTACTTC. It is translated as CASSLEVGTTYEQYF. The chain carries TRBV11-2 and TRBJ2-7; D is possibly TRBD1 (6 bases). The germline CDR1 and CDR2 sequences are SGHAT and FQNNGV. V was trimmed by 0 bases and J by 2 bases, leaving 11 bases between them. The CDR3 consists of 15 residues.

The gene calls are TRBV7-2 and TRBJ2-7; D unclear. From germline, CDR1 is SGHTA and CDR2 FQGNSA. Trimming shortened V by 5 bases and J by 6 bases, and 17 bases separated the two germline ends. The CDR3 spans 14 residues. CDR3 in amino acids: CASSDLGPVGEQYF. In DNA form, the CDR3 reads TGTGCCAGCAGCGATCTAGGGCCCGTCGGCGAGCAGTACTTC.

The chain joins TRBV6-6 to TRBJ2-1, with 8 bases matching TRBD2. This CDR3 is 15 amino acids long. With 0 bases clipped from V and 6 bases from J, the junction kept 4 bases outside the gene matches. Looked up from germline, CDR1 is MNHNY and CDR2 is SVGAGI (reference sequence). In DNA form, the CDR3 reads TGTGCCAGCAGTTACTCCGGGACTAGACTCAATGAGCAGTTCTTC. Translated, it gives CASSYSGTRLNEQFF.

The gene calls are TRBV28 and TRBJ2-1, with a possible D match to TRBD2 (5 bases). V lost 8 bases to trimming and J lost 7 bases, with 12 bases between them. The CDR3 length is 12 residues. Germline CDR1 reads MDHEN; CDR2 reads SYDVKM. The CDR3 DNA sequence: TGTGCCAGCGCGACTCAGCGGAATGAGCAGTTCTTC. Encoded protein: CASATQRNEQFF.

The V and J genes are TRBV6-1 and TRBJ2-7, with D possibly matching TRBD1 (6 bases). Trimming removed 3 bases from V and 4 bases from J, with 13 bases in between. This CDR3 spans 14 amino acids. Germline CDR1 reads MNHNS; CDR2 reads SASEGT. The CDR3 protein is CASSEAIRGYEQYF. The CDR3 DNA follows: TGTGCCAGCAGTGAGGCTATCAGGGGTTACGAGCAGTACTTC.

The chain has TRBV4-1 and TRBJ1-3; no definite D call. The CDR3 covers 13 residues. Looked up from germline, CDR1 is MGHRA and CDR2 is YSYEKL. V was trimmed by 1 base and J by 4 bases, leaving 5 bases between them. The CDR3 reads CASSQVPGNTIYF. The CDR3 DNA reads TGCGCCAGCAGCCAAGTCCCGGGAAACACCATATATTTT.

The chain employs TRBV10-3 and TRBJ2-1; TRBD1 matches 10 bases. In germline, CDR1 is ENHRY, CDR2 SYGVKD. The CDR3 runs 14 residues. The V gene end was trimmed by 11 bases and the J gene end by 8 bases; junction bases not matched to a gene: 12. CDR3 in DNA: TGTGCCGTATCCGGGACAGGGGTTACGGATGAGCAGTTCTTC. Translating it yields CAVSGTGVTDEQFF.

The CDR3 DNA reads as TGTGCCAGCAGCTCCCGGGCGGGAGGTATGGTGGGGACAGATACGCAGTATTTT. Amino acid sequence: CASSSRAGGMVGTDTQYF. V and J are TRBV5-4 and TRBJ2-3; 8 nucleotides line up with TRBD2. Per germline, CDR1 SGHNT and CDR2 YYREEE (reference sequence). The J segment lost 3 bases and the V segment lost 3 bases, leaving 15 bases of the junction unmatched. This CDR3 region has 18 residues.

V usage is TRBV6-4 and J usage is TRBJ2-1; D unclear. The CDR3 is made up of 15 amino acids. The V and J ends lost 6 bases and 3 bases respectively, with 15 bases between them. The germline V gene has CDR1 MRHNA and CDR2 SNTAGT. The CDR3 spells CASSAATNSYNEQFF. The CDR3 DNA is TGTGCCAGCAGCGCTGCAACAAACAGCTACAATGAGCAGTTCTTC.

The V gene is TRBV5-1, the J gene TRBJ2-5; D is ambiguous. In germline, CDR1 is SGHRS, CDR2 YFSETQ. Trimming took 0 bases from V and 1 from J, leaving 13 bases between them. CDR3 size: 16 residues. The DNA of the CDR3 is TGCGCCAGCAGCTTGGCGGCATTGGGCCCCCAAGAGACCCAGTACTTC. Amino acid sequence: CASSLAALGPQETQYF.

CDR3 in amino acids: CATRGGTIFTGELFF. In DNA, the CDR3 is TGCGCCACCCGGGGAGGGACTATCTTCACCGGGGAGCTGTTTTTT. The chain carries TRBV10-2 and TRBJ2-2, with 7 bases identical to TRBD2. This CDR3 is 15 amino acids long. J was trimmed by 4 bases and V by 10 bases; bases with no gene match: 12. Germline CDR1 is WSHSY and CDR2 is SAAADI.

The chain is built from TRBV9 and TRBJ2-3, with D unresolved. The CDR3 length is 15 residues. Germline CDR1 reads SGDLS; CDR2 reads YYNGEE. Trimming removed 3 bases from V and 2 bases from J, with 13 bases in between. In DNA, the CDR3 is TGTGCCAGCAGCGCCCTCGCTTTTCTCACAGATACGCAGTATTTT. It encodes CASSALAFLTDTQYF.

The DNA of the CDR3 is TGTGCCAGTAGTAGAGGAGAGAACACTGAAGCTTTCTTT. It encodes CASSRGENTEAFF. The chain joins TRBV19 to TRBJ1-1; D is undetermined. The V gene's germline CDR1 is LNHDA and CDR2 SQIVND (reference sequence). This CDR3 has 13 amino acids. Trimming left V 4 bases short and J 1 base short, with 7 bases between.

This clone has only one observation. The rearrangement links TRBV11-2 to TRBJ1-1; maybe TRBD1 (5 bases). With 6 bases removed from V and 7 bases from J, the gap between germline ends came to 18 bases. From germline, CDR1 is SGHAT and CDR2 FQNNGV. There are 14 residues in the CDR3. The chain's CDR3 is CASRRVWGSGEAFF. CDR3 nucleotides: TGTGCCAGCAGACGGGTTTGGGGGTCGGGTGAAGCTTTCTTT.

The chain uses TRBV2 and TRBJ2-2, with 9 bases that match TRBD2. Trimming took 2 bases from V and 3 from J; bases not matched to a gene: 4. Germline V lookup: CDR1 SNHLY, CDR2 FYNNEI. The CDR3 contains 16 residues. In DNA, the CDR3 is TGTGCCAGCAGTGAATCTAGCGGGATTCACACCGGGGAGCTGTTTTTT. It yields the protein CASSESSGIHTGELFF.

This clone has a single count. The rearrangement links TRBV18 to TRBJ1-2; D unclear. This CDR3 contains 14 residues. Germline lookup yields CDR1 KGHSH and CDR2 LQKENI. V was clipped by 2 bases and J by 4 bases, with 11 bases between them. CDR3 residues: CASSPSGSGYGYTF. As DNA, the CDR3 is TGTGCCAGCTCACCATCTGGGTCCGGCTATGGCTACACCTTC.

The chain employs TRBV7-2 and TRBJ2-2; no reliable D call. The V gene lost 6 bases and the J gene lost 1 base, with 15 bases spanning the gap. Germline V gene sequence: CDR1 SGHTA, CDR2 FQGNSA. The length of the CDR3 is 16 residues. The CDR3 reads CASRKNGFRNTGELFF. CDR3 DNA sequence: TGTGCCAGCAGGAAAAATGGTTTTCGGAACACCGGGGAGCTGTTTTTT. The full variable domain, completed using reference TRBV7-2 and TRBJ2-2, is GAGVSQSPSNKVTEKGKDVELRCDPISGHTALYWYRQSLGQGLEFLIYFQGNSAPDKSGLPSDRFSAERTGGSVSTLTIQRTQQEDSAVYLCASRKNGFRNTGELFFGEGSRLTVL.

This chain joins TRBV7-9 and TRBJ2-3, with TRBD1 matching 12 bases. Per the germline V gene, CDR1 is SEHNR and CDR2 is FQNEAQ (reference sequence). CDR3 length equals 16 residues. The trim removed 7 bases at V and 2 bases at J, leaving 7 bases unmatched. This CDR3 reads CASKGQGAVATDTQYF. The DNA for the CDR3 is TGTGCCAGCAAGGGACAGGGGGCAGTGGCCACAGATACGCAGTATTTT.

Only a few counts were recorded for this clone. The chain has TRBV5-6 and TRBJ1-1; D not resolved. The CDR3 is 14 residues long. Germline V gene data show CDR1 as SGHDT and CDR2 as YYEEEE. Deletions cut 2 bases from V and 1 base from J, with 9 bases between. The CDR3 loop reads CASSFVTENTEAFF. DNA of the CDR3: TGTGCCAGCAGCTTCGTAACAGAGAACACTGAAGCTTTCTTT.

CDR3 bases: TGTGCCAGCAGCCCCCGGGGGGGGGATGGATACGAGCAGTACTTC. This sequence encodes CASSPRGGDGYEQYF. The chain is built from TRBV7-3 and TRBJ2-7, with TRBD2 identical over 8 bases. The germline CDR1 and CDR2 sequences are SGHTA and FQGTGA. CDR3 size: 15 residues. The V and J ends lost 5 bases and 4 bases, in that order; junction bases with no gene match: 10. The variable domain in full, completed from reference TRBV7-3 and TRBJ2-7, reads GAGVSQTPSNKVTEKGKYVELRCDPISGHTALYWYRQSLGQGPEFLIYFQGTGAADDSGLPNDRFFAVRPEGSVSTLKIQRTERGDSAVYLCASSPRGGDGYEQYFGPGTRLTVT.

The chain links TRBV10-3 to TRBJ2-6; no clear D gene. V lost 3 bases and J 0 bases, leaving 3 bases between the germline ends. Germline V gives CDR1 ENHRY, CDR2 SYGVKD. The CDR3 has 14 amino acids. CDR3 residues: CAISDLSGANVLTF. The CDR3 nucleotides are TGTGCCATCAGTGACCTCTCTGGGGCCAACGTCCTGACTTTC.

This clone was seen just once. Distinct nucleotide sequences in the sample also encode this CDR3. The V gene is TRBV7-9, the J gene TRBJ1-4, with TRBD1 as a possible D gene (6 bases). The CDR3 extends over 12 amino acids. The ends were cut back, 5 bases at V and 8 bases at J, with 9 bases in the middle. Germline CDR1 and CDR2: SEHNR and FQNEAQ (reference sequence). CDR3 DNA sequence: TGTGCCAGCAGCACCACAGGGGAAAAACTGTTTTTT. Its protein product is CASSTTGEKLFF.